Presented here are 23 T cell receptor beta chains from one specimen sequenced in a study of blood T cell repertoires in COVID-19. Sequencing was performed with immunoSEQ multiplex PCR; in TCRdb, only in-frame clones are kept and a portion is missing. The repertoire holds roughly 230,000 clones, approximately 88% seen once, with approximately 0.7% in the top ten. Sequenced: peripheral blood. All receptors derive from a human donor in a cohort sampled during active COVID-19.

This chain joins TRBV18 and TRBJ1-4; weak D call: TRBD1 (6 bases). Germline V CDR1 and CDR2: KGHSH, LQKENI. The CDR3 loop spans 15 amino acids. Trimming removed 4 bases at V and 7 bases at J, with 16 bases between. CDR3 nucleotides: TGTGCCAGCTCACTTAGGACAGCGGCGGGTGAAAAACTGTTTTTT. Amino acid sequence: CASSLRTAAGEKLFF.

This chain joins TRBV21-1 and TRBJ2-7; TRBD1, the D gene given by the table, was not confirmed from the DNA. TRBV21-1 is noted as a pseudogene. The CDR3 extends over 16 amino acids. CDR3 region: CASSNAKTGGGHEQYF. In DNA form, the CDR3 reads TGTGCCAGCAGCAACGCAAAAACAGGGGGCGGCCACGAGCAGTACTTC.

The chain combines TRBV4-3 with TRBJ2-1, with 8 bases matching TRBD2. CDR1 is LGHNA and CDR2 is YSLEER in the germline V gene. Trimming at V came to 0 bases and at J to 3 bases, leaving 7 bases not matched to a gene. There are 17 residues in the CDR3. The CDR3 loop reads CASSQDSASGSYNEQFF. CDR3 bases: TGCGCCAGCAGCCAAGATTCCGCAAGCGGGAGCTACAATGAGCAGTTCTTC.

J is TRBJ2-7 and V is TRBV4-1, with D maybe TRBD1 (6 bases). In germline, CDR1 is MGHRA, CDR2 YSYEKL. The CDR3 loop spans 12 amino acids. V was shortened by 5 bases and J by 7 bases, with 12 bases between the two germline ends. The CDR3 loop is CASSEDRGEQYF. CDR3 nucleotides: TGCGCCAGCAGCGAGGATAGGGGGGAGCAGTACTTC.

V and J are TRBV12-3 or TRBV12-4 and TRBJ1-4; D gene ambiguous. The V gene lost 7 bases and the J gene lost 8 bases, with 14 bases spanning the gap. The CDR3 runs to 13 residues. The CDR3 reads CASTPAGEEKLFF. CDR3 nucleotide sequence: TGTGCCAGCACGCCCGCCGGGGAGGAAAAACTGTTTTTT.

The chain uses TRBV7-2 and TRBJ2-5; D is possibly TRBD2 (6 bases). Trimming left V 5 bases short and J 4 bases short, with 17 bases between. CDR3 length: 15 amino acids. The V gene's germline CDR1 is SGHTA and CDR2 FQGNSA. CDR3 in DNA: TGTGCCAGCAGCGGACCGGGCATGCGGGGAGAGACCCAGTACTTC. Its translation: CASSGPGMRGETQYF.

This sequence joins TRBV28 and TRBJ2-7; 9 bases line up with TRBD2. CDR1 is MDHEN, CDR2 SYDVKM, per germline. The CDR3 contains 16 residues. V was clipped by 2 bases and J by 1 base; unmatched bases: 6. CDR3: CASSLEGGRGSYEQYF. The DNA for the CDR3 is TGTGCCAGCAGTTTAGAGGGCGGGAGGGGGTCCTACGAGCAGTACTTC.

This clone came up a few times. This sequence joins TRBV6-5 and TRBJ1-1, with D tentatively TRBD1 (6 bases). The CDR3 is made up of 15 amino acids. V lost 7 bases, J lost 0 bases, and 15 bases lay in between. Germline CDR1 MNHEY, CDR2 SVGAGI. CDR3 in DNA: TGTGCCAGCATCCCCTTAGGGGGGGTGAACACTGAAGCTTTCTTT. Translating gives CASIPLGGVNTEAFF.

CDR3 in DNA: TGTGCCACAACCGGGACAGGGACCTACGAGCAGTACTTC. Translated, it gives CATTGTGTYEQYF. The chain joins TRBV28 to TRBJ2-7; 9 nucleotides match TRBD1. This CDR3 is 13 amino acids long. Germline V lookup: CDR1 MDHEN, CDR2 SYDVKM. After removal of 10 bases from V and 2 bases from J, the junction contained 6 bases not matched to a gene. Based on the CDR3 plus reference TRBV28 and TRBJ2-7, the full variable domain is DVKVTQSSRYLVKRTGEKVFLECVQDMDHENMFWYRQDPGLGLRLIYFSYDVKMKEKGDIPEGYSVSREKKERFSLILESASTNQTSMYLCATTGTGTYEQYFGPGTRLTVT.

The V gene is TRBV18, the J gene TRBJ2-3, with 11 bases fitting TRBD2. The CDR3 runs to 17 residues. Germline V gene lookup returns CDR1 KGHSH and CDR2 LQKENI. Trimming at V came to 3 bases and at J to 3 bases, leaving 8 bases not matched to a gene. In DNA form, the CDR3 reads TGTGCCAGCTCACCGGCACTAGCGGGAGACTGGACAGATACGCAGTATTTT. This sequence encodes CASSPALAGDWTDTQYF.

The chain couples TRBV4-2 to TRBJ2-1; 10 positions agree with TRBD2. The CDR3 spans 17 residues. Trimming at V came to 0 bases and at J to 5 bases, leaving 7 bases not matched to a gene. The germline V gene has CDR1 LGHNA and CDR2 YNFKEQ. The CDR3 nucleotides are TGTGCCAGCAGCCAAGATTTAGCGGGAGGCCTAAACAATGAGCAGTTCTTC. The encoded protein is CASSQDLAGGLNNEQFF.

The chain links TRBV27 to TRBJ2-2; 8 nucleotides line up with TRBD2. The CDR3 contains 16 residues. The germline V gene encodes CDR1 MNHEY and CDR2 SMNVEV (reference sequence). The V gene end was trimmed by 8 bases and the J gene end by 4 bases; junction bases not matched to a gene: 12. The CDR3 DNA follows: TGTGCCAGCGCCCCTGGGACTAGAGTCTTCACCGGGGAGCTGTTTTTT. Encoded protein: CASAPGTRVFTGELFF.

This chain connects TRBV29-1 to TRBJ2-1, with D possibly TRBD2 on 6 matching bases. The CDR3 has 17 amino acids. Germline assignment: CDR1 SQVTM and CDR2 ANQGSEA. Trimming left V 4 bases short and J 4 bases short, with 23 bases between. The CDR3, as DNA: TGCAGCGTTGTCAAATGGGTTACGGGAGTCCTATACAATGAGCAGTTCTTC. Amino acid sequence: CSVVKWVTGVLYNEQFF.

The rearrangement uses TRBV5-8 and TRBJ2-1; 12 bases fit TRBD2. Germline trimming cut 2 bases from V and 9 bases from J; bases unmatched to any gene: 9. The germline CDR1 and CDR2 sequences are SGHTS and YDEGEE. This CDR3 region has 16 residues. The CDR3 reads CASSFVRLAGESEQFF. The CDR3 bases are TGTGCCAGCAGCTTCGTTAGACTAGCGGGAGAAAGTGAGCAGTTCTTC.

The rearrangement joins TRBV11-2 to TRBJ1-5, with D unclear. Trimming removed 1 base from V and 2 bases from J, with 3 bases in between. This CDR3 has 13 residues. Germline CDR1 SGHAT, CDR2 FQNNGV. CDR3 protein: CASSLGRNQPQHF. CDR3 bases: TGTGCCAGCAGCTTAGGGCGCAATCAGCCCCAGCATTTT.

V is TRBV11-3 and J is TRBJ2-7, with D uncertain. This CDR3 is 14 amino acids long. Germline CDR1 SGHNT, CDR2 YENEEA. Trimming removed 2 bases from V and 3 bases from J, with 11 bases in between. CDR3 sequence (DNA): TGTGCCAGCAGCTTAAGAAGCGATGGCTACGAGCAGTACTTC. Translated: CASSLRSDGYEQYF.

In its sample, this clone was seen once. V is TRBV24-1 and J is TRBJ1-1, with D possibly matching TRBD1 (5 bases). The germline gives CDR1 KGHDR, CDR2 SFDVKD. This CDR3 spans 16 amino acids. Between the trimmed V and J ends, which lost 3 bases and 6 bases, there was a span of 19 bases. The CDR3 loop is CATSDTGQRGRAEAFF. As DNA, the CDR3 is TGTGCCACCAGTGATACGGGCCAAAGGGGTAGGGCTGAAGCTTTCTTT.

This rearrangement joins TRBV7-6 to TRBJ1-6; TRBD1 is a possible D gene (5 bases). Trimming stripped 6 bases from V and 6 bases from J, with 9 bases between. This CDR3 region has 13 residues. Looked up from germline, CDR1 is SGHVS and CDR2 is FNYEAQ. CDR3 sequence reads: CASRGVTNSPLHF. The CDR3 nucleotides read TGTGCCAGCAGAGGGGTCACTAATTCACCCCTCCACTTT.

This chain connects TRBV30 to TRBJ1-4; D gene unclear. Looked up from germline, CDR1 is GTSNPN and CDR2 is SVGIG (reference sequence). This CDR3 contains 13 residues. Deletions cut 1 base from V and 5 bases from J, with 8 bases between. Here the CDR3 reads CAWSGRRNEKLFF. CDR3 nucleotide sequence: TGTGCCTGGAGTGGGCGGCGGAATGAAAAACTGTTTTTT.

The table lists this clone with a count of one. This chain connects TRBV19 to TRBJ1-4; D not resolved. CDR3 size: 12 residues. The V gene's germline CDR1 is LNHDA and CDR2 SQIVND (reference sequence). Between the trimmed V and J ends, which lost 8 bases and 5 bases, there was a span of 9 bases. The CDR3 here is CASFRVNEKLFF. CDR3 DNA sequence: TGTGCCAGTTTCCGGGTAAATGAAAAACTGTTTTTT.

The chain recombines TRBV28 with TRBJ1-3; 7 bases fit TRBD1. V shed 3 bases and J 3 bases; nucleotides not matched to a gene: 17. CDR1 and CDR2 from the germline V gene are MDHEN and SYDVKM. This CDR3 has 19 residues. This CDR3 is CASSLHRGARISSGNTIYF. DNA of the CDR3: TGTGCCAGCAGTTTGCACAGGGGCGCCAGGATATCCAGTGGAAACACCATATATTTT.

This sequence joins TRBV29-1 and TRBJ1-1; TRBD1 aligns across 7 bases. Germline V CDR1 and CDR2: SQVTM, ANQGSEA. Trimming took 6 bases from V and 0 from J; bases not matched to a gene: 10. This CDR3 spans 15 amino acids. CDR3 amino acids: CSVTTGRLLNTEAFF. Here the CDR3 DNA reads TGCAGCGTGACGACAGGGCGCTTGTTGAACACTGAAGCTTTCTTT.

The V and J genes are TRBV27 and TRBJ2-7, with 9 bases fitting TRBD1. Germline V CDR1 and CDR2: MNHEY, SMNVEV (reference sequence). The CDR3 extends over 18 amino acids. Trimming cost V 5 bases and J 5 bases; bases outside gene matches: 19. Here the CDR3 DNA reads TGTGCCAGCAGTCTCCCATACGAACAGGGGGCTATACTCGACGAGCAGTACTTC. Translating gives CASSLPYEQGAILDEQYF.